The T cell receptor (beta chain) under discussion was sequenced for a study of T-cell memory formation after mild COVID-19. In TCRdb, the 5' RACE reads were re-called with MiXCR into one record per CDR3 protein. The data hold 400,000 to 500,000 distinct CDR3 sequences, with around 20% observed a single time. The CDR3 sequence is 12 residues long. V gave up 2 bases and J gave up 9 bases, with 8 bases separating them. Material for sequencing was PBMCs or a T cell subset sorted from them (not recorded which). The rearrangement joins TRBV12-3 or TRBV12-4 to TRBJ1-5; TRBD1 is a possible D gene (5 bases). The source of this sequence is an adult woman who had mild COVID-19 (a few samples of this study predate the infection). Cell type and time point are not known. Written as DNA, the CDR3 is TGTGCCAGCAGTTTACAGGGCGGGCCCCAGCATTTT. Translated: CASSLQGGPQHF.